A single sample is the source of the 26 T cell receptor beta chains below, sequenced in a study of circulating CD8 cells and anti-PD-1 response in melanoma. Using roughly 15 ng of total RNA, TCR libraries were made with the QIAseq Immune Repertoire TCR panel. TCRdb itself ran the reads through MiXCR, one entry per CDR3 protein. The table records around 670 distinct CDR3 sequences, 6.5% to 8.5% of them present only once. Four subsets defined by PD-1 and/or TIGIT were sorted from live CD3+CD8+TCRalphabeta+ cells. Sequenced here: CD8+ T cells from PBMCs, sampled at baseline or after one month of anti-PD-1 therapy (not recorded which). These receptors were obtained from a human donor with melanoma.

By proportion, this clonotype is large (0.1 to 1%). This chain links TRBV2 with TRBJ2-2; TRBD1 is a possible D gene (6 bases). V lost 7 bases, J lost 6 bases, and 9 bases lay in between. Germline V gene lookup returns CDR1 SNHLY and CDR2 FYNNEI. This CDR3 contains 12 residues. The CDR3 reads CASTQGSGELFF. The CDR3 bases are TGTGCCAGCACACAGGGATCCGGGGAGCTGTTTTTT.

This clonotype counts as large. V is TRBV2 and J is TRBJ2-3; possibly TRBD2 for D (6 bases). The CDR3 has 14 amino acids. Trimming pared 7 bases from V and 2 bases from J, leaving 13 bases between. Germline CDR1 is SNHLY and CDR2 is FYNNEI. The CDR3: CASKVAENTDTQYF. CDR3 coding DNA: TGTGCCAGCAAGGTAGCGGAGAACACAGATACGCAGTATTTT.

By proportion, this clonotype is large. The chain joins TRBV19 to TRBJ2-3; 11 positions agree with TRBD2. Losses at the gene ends were 7 bases for V and 2 bases for J; bases not matched to a gene: 8. Germline CDR1 is LNHDA and CDR2 is SQIVND (reference sequence). The length of the CDR3 is 16 residues. The CDR3 sequence is CASILPGLADTDTQYF. For the CDR3, the DNA is TGTGCCAGTATCCTGCCGGGACTAGCGGACACAGATACGCAGTATTTT.

Relative to its sample, this clonotype is large. CDR3 region: CASSSPRDSYEQYF. CDR3 coding DNA: TGTGCCAGCAGCTCCCCCAGGGACTCCTACGAGCAGTACTTC. The chain has TRBV7-2 and TRBJ2-7, with D tentatively TRBD1 (5 bases). With 4 bases removed from V and 0 bases from J, the gap between germline ends came to 10 bases. This CDR3 has 14 amino acids. CDR1 and CDR2 from the germline V gene are SGHTA and FQGNSA.

By its share, this clonotype is large. The V call is TRBV21-1, the J call TRBJ2-7; TRBD1 is the table's D call and was not checked against the DNA. TRBV21-1 is flagged as a pseudogene. This CDR3 has 12 amino acids. In DNA, the CDR3 is TGTGCCAGCAGCAAGACAGGGGACGAGCAGTACTTC. It translates to CASSKTGDEQYF.

This clonotype is labeled medium-sized (0.01 to 0.1%). The V and J genes are TRBV19 and TRBJ2-7; possible D gene TRBD1, 6 bases. Trimming stripped 4 bases from V and 3 bases from J, with 19 bases between. CDR1 is LNHDA, CDR2 SQIVND, per germline (reference sequence). This CDR3 spans 16 amino acids. The DNA of the CDR3 is TGTGCCAGTAGTAGCGGAAAATTCCCGGGACACTACGAGCAGTACTTC. Translation: CASSSGKFPGHYEQYF. Variable domain in full (rest from reference TRBV19 and TRBJ2-7): DGGITQSPKYLFRKEGQNVTLSCEQNLNHDAMYWYRQDPGQGLRLIYYSQIVNDFQKGDIAEGYSVSREKKESFPLTVTSAQKNPTAFYLCASSSGKFPGHYEQYFGPGTRLTVT.

This clonotype is large in the sample. The chain uses TRBV19 and TRBJ2-5, with D possibly TRBD2 on 6 matching bases. The germline gives CDR1 LNHDA, CDR2 SQIVND (reference sequence). The germline V and J ends were trimmed by 6 bases and 2 bases, with 13 bases remaining between them. This CDR3 is 14 amino acids long. The CDR3 here is CASRLAGYQETQYF. The CDR3 coding sequence is TGTGCCAGTAGGCTGGCGGGGTATCAAGAGACCCAGTACTTC.

This clonotype ranks as medium-sized. V gene TRBV7-2 combines with J gene TRBJ2-7; 13 bases fit TRBD2. V lost 6 bases and J lost 1; bases outside the gene matches: 6. CDR3 length: 16 residues. Germline V lookup: CDR1 SGHTA, CDR2 FQGNSA. The CDR3 region is CASSRLAGGTSYEQYF. For the CDR3, the DNA is TGTGCCAGCAGTAGACTAGCGGGGGGAACTTCCTACGAGCAGTACTTC.

A remark on this clonotype: A much bigger clone sits one base away, suggesting this may be a read error. The missing conserved phenylalanine or tryptophan at the end of this CDR3 makes a read error likely. The V call is TRBV29-1, the J call TRBJ2-7; no definite D call. The CDR3 totals 11 residues. Per germline, CDR1 SQVTM and CDR2 ANQGSEA. The V end lost 3 bases, the J end lost 5 bases, and 8 bases lay between the germline ends. Written as DNA, the CDR3 is TGCAGCGTTGACCTCTCGAACGAGCAGTACTCC. Residues: CSVDLSNEQYS.

Relative to its sample, this clonotype is large (0.1 to 1%). The chain employs TRBV7-9 and TRBJ2-7, with a tentative D call TRBD2 (5 bases). V was cut by 5 bases and J by 2 bases, with 22 bases left in between. Germline V gene lookup returns CDR1 SEHNR and CDR2 FQNEAQ (reference sequence). CDR3 length: 17 residues. The CDR3 nucleotides read TGTGCCAGCAGCGCAAGGCACGGGGAAAAGTTCGCCTACGAGCAGTACTTC. Translated, it gives CASSARHGEKFAYEQYF.

By its share, this clonotype is medium-sized. The CDR3 region is CSANTGVQETQYF. The CDR3 bases are TGCAGTGCTAACACGGGGGTACAAGAGACCCAGTACTTC. The V call is TRBV20-1, the J call TRBJ2-5; weak D call: TRBD2 (6 bases). V was clipped by 4 bases and J by 2 bases, with 11 bases between them. There are 13 residues in the CDR3. Germline V CDR1 and CDR2: DFQATT, SNEGSKA (reference sequence).

This clonotype is large in the sample. CDR3 bases: TGTGCCAGCAGCTCCCCGGACAGGCCCTACAATGAGCAGTTCTTC. Protein: CASSSPDRPYNEQFF. The chain employs TRBV3-2 and TRBJ2-1; TRBD1 is the table's D call and was not checked against the DNA. TRBV3-2 represents a pseudogene. The CDR3 runs to 15 residues.

In its sample, this clonotype is large. The chain has TRBV27 and TRBJ2-3; no reliable D call. Deletions cut 4 bases from V and 2 bases from J, with 4 bases between. From germline, CDR1 is MNHEY and CDR2 SMNVEV (reference sequence). CDR3 size: 12 residues. CDR3 DNA sequence: TGTGCCAGCAGTTCCATCACAGATACGCAGTATTTT. Translated: CASSSITDTQYF.

The chain couples TRBV19 to TRBJ2-1, with D uncertain. The CDR3 covers 11 residues. Germline values: CDR1 LNHDA, CDR2 SQIVND (reference sequence). V was trimmed by 3 bases and J by 6 bases, leaving 3 bases between them. CDR3 amino acids: CASSIGNEQFF. CDR3 nucleotides: TGTGCCAGTAGTATCGGCAATGAGCAGTTCTTC. Full variable domain (outside the CDR3, taken from reference TRBV19 and TRBJ2-1): DGGITQSPKYLFRKEGQNVTLSCEQNLNHDAMYWYRQDPGQGLRLIYYSQIVNDFQKGDIAEGYSVSREKKESFPLTVTSAQKNPTAFYLCASSIGNEQFFGPGTRLTVL.

In its sample, this clonotype is large. V and J are TRBV19 and TRBJ1-2; D gene unclear. V was cut by 5 bases and J by 2 bases, with 6 bases left in between. The CDR3 sequence is 12 residues long. Germline V gene lookup returns CDR1 LNHDA and CDR2 SQIVND (reference sequence). The CDR3 region has the DNA TGTGCCAGTAGTCCCGGAAACTATGGCTACACCTTC. Encoded protein: CASSPGNYGYTF.

Judged by abundance, this clonotype is large. The rearrangement uses TRBV7-2 and TRBJ1-1; the match to TRBD1 covers 8 bases. CDR3 length: 15 residues. Germline values: CDR1 SGHTA, CDR2 FQGNSA. Trimming removed 5 bases from V and 4 bases from J; junction bases left unmatched: 9. The CDR3 bases are TGTGCCAGCAGCCCCTTGACAGGGGTCCCCACTGAAGCTTTCTTT. Its protein is CASSPLTGVPTEAFF.

Relative to its sample, this clonotype is large. The rearrangement links TRBV6-1 to TRBJ2-1; tentatively, D is TRBD2 (5 bases). The CDR3 consists of 16 residues. V lost 2 bases and J lost 4, with 15 bases in between. The V gene's germline CDR1 is MNHNS and CDR2 SASEGT. This CDR3 reads CASSELRASFYNEQFF. In DNA form, the CDR3 reads TGTGCCAGCAGTGAACTTCGGGCTAGCTTTTACAATGAGCAGTTCTTC.

This clonotype is categorized as large. This sequence joins TRBV19 and TRBJ1-1; D uncertain. CDR1 is LNHDA and CDR2 is SQIVND in the germline V gene (reference sequence). The ends were cut back, 8 bases at V and 4 bases at J, with 14 bases in the middle. This CDR3 contains 13 residues. Written as DNA, the CDR3 is TGTGCCAGTCGCGTCGGGATTGGCACTGAAGCTTTCTTT. Translated: CASRVGIGTEAFF.

By share, this clonotype counts as large. The gene calls are TRBV14 and TRBJ1-1; D gene unclear. CDR3 length: 16 residues. V shed 0 bases and J shed 5 bases, with 16 bases lying between them. Germline V gene lookup returns CDR1 SGHDN and CDR2 FVKESK. CDR3 amino acids: CASSQDSPPRRTEAFF. CDR3 nucleotide sequence: TGTGCCAGCAGCCAAGATAGCCCACCGAGACGGACTGAAGCTTTCTTT.

Relative to its sample, this clonotype is large. The J gene is TRBJ2-2, the V gene TRBV19; possibly TRBD1 for D (6 bases). Germline V gene lookup returns CDR1 LNHDA and CDR2 SQIVND (reference sequence). This CDR3 is built from 17 residues. Between the trimmed V and J ends, which lost 2 bases and 8 bases, there was a span of 21 bases. This CDR3 reads CASSISLTSGVAGELFF. Written as DNA, the CDR3 is TGTGCCAGTAGTATATCCCTTACATCAGGGGTAGCTGGGGAGCTGTTTTTT.

This sequence joins TRBV12-3 or TRBV12-4 and TRBJ2-7; TRBD2 matches at 11 bases. V was pared by 7 bases and J by 2 bases, with 13 bases of the junction left unmatched. The CDR3 runs 17 residues. CDR3 sequence reads: CASTSTLAGGKTYEQYF. The CDR3 bases are TGTGCCAGCACCTCAACTCTAGCGGGAGGTAAAACCTACGAGCAGTACTTC.

Only a few counts were recorded for this clonotype. This clone may be a read error of a much larger clone one base away. This rearrangement joins TRBV4-3 to TRBJ1-2, with 7 bases matching TRBD1. There are 17 residues in the CDR3. Germline CDR1 and CDR2: LGHNA and YSLEER. V was pared by 0 bases and J by 13 bases, with 20 bases of the junction left unmatched. Written as DNA, the CDR3 is TGCGCCAGCAGCCAAGATCTAGGGGGCGGAACGGATTCCTCATGCACCTTC. This codes for CASSQDLGGGTDSSCTF.

This clonotype is large in the sample. This rearrangement joins TRBV29-1 to TRBJ1-2; a weak D match, TRBD1 (5 bases). Trimming removed 4 bases from V and 2 bases from J, with 14 bases in between. CDR1 SQVTM and CDR2 ANQGSEA come from the germline V gene. This CDR3 contains 14 residues. This CDR3 is CSVGVGEGNYGYTF. The CDR3 nucleotides are TGCAGCGTTGGGGTTGGTGAGGGGAACTATGGCTACACCTTC.

By its share, this clonotype is large. The rearrangement uses TRBV4-1 and TRBJ2-7; D may be TRBD2 (5 bases). Trimming removed 1 base at V and 3 bases at J, with 10 bases between. Germline V gives CDR1 MGHRA, CDR2 YSYEKL. The CDR3 contains 14 residues. CDR3 sequence: CASSQVLANYEQYF. The CDR3, as DNA: TGCGCCAGCAGCCAAGTTTTAGCGAACTACGAGCAGTACTTC.

By proportion, this clonotype is medium-sized. The J gene is TRBJ2-7, the V gene TRBV14; no firm D call. Germline CDR1 reads SGHDN; CDR2 reads FVKESK. The V end was cut by 5 bases, the J end by 0 bases, with 11 bases between. The CDR3 has 14 amino acids. CDR3 sequence reads: CASSRTVSSYEQYF. CDR3 DNA: TGTGCCAGCAGCAGGACGGTCAGCTCCTACGAGCAGTACTTC.

By share, this clonotype ranks as large (0.1 to 1%). The chain recombines TRBV7-2 with TRBJ2-3; D is possibly TRBD2 (6 bases). The CDR3 consists of 16 residues. V gave up 2 bases and J gave up 6 bases, with 18 bases separating them. Germline values: CDR1 SGHTA, CDR2 FQGNSA. Here the CDR3 reads CASSLKSVRGVDTQYF. CDR3 coding DNA: TGTGCCAGCAGCTTAAAGTCCGTCCGCGGGGTGGATACGCAGTATTTT.